Shown below are 8 T cell receptor beta chains from a single sample sequenced in a study of beta chain features in type 1 diabetes. General study findings and limits: For Type 1 diabetes patients, all four CD4+ subsets carried TCRB CDR3s that were moderately but significantly shorter.

Their recognized antigens are unknown. Reverse transcription of all isolated RNA meant that expressed TCRB transcripts were sequenced. Sequencing used immunoSEQ multiplex PCR; TCRdb keeps in-frame clones, though not all of them. The data contain tens of thousands of clones, roughly 48% of them singletons. The sample was stem cell memory CD4+ T cells from blood. Every receptor here comes from a man aged 25-45 years with type 1 diabetes.

This clone has just a few counts. The chain has TRBV27 and TRBJ2-7; 10 bases are shared with TRBD2. Germline V gene sequence: CDR1 MNHEY, CDR2 SMNVEV (reference sequence). V lost 3 bases to trimming and J lost 5 bases; unmatched junction nucleotides: 4. The CDR3 has 14 amino acids. The CDR3 bases are TGTGCCAGCAGTTTCAGGCTAGCGGGAGACGAGCAGTACTTC. Its translation is CASSFRLAGDEQYF.

V and J are TRBV30 and TRBJ2-5; D gene unclear. V lost 8 bases to trimming and J lost 5 bases, with 18 bases between them. This CDR3 is 13 amino acids long. Germline V CDR1 and CDR2: GTSNPN, SVGIG (reference sequence). CDR3 region: CARPLLGRETQYF. The CDR3 region has the DNA TGTGCCCGACCCCTGCTAGGTCGGGAGACCCAGTACTTC.

The rearrangement joins TRBV7-2 to TRBJ2-3, with a tentative D call TRBD2 (6 bases). This CDR3 is 15 amino acids long. Trimming took 5 bases from V and 7 from J, leaving 19 bases between them. Germline V gene sequence: CDR1 SGHTA, CDR2 FQGNSA. CDR3 in DNA: TGTGCCAGCAGCCAAGGGGAGACTAGTTCAAATACGCAGTATTTT. Its protein is CASSQGETSSNTQYF.

In this sample, this clone turned up a few times. The chain uses TRBV6-1 and TRBJ1-2, with no clear D. V lost 7 bases, J lost 3 bases, and 9 bases lay in between. The CDR3 contains 12 residues. CDR1 and CDR2 from the germline V gene are MNHNS and SASEGT. The CDR3 region is CASTRDHYGYTF. The CDR3 nucleotides are TGTGCCAGCACGAGGGATCACTATGGCTACACCTTC.

The genes are TRBV14 and TRBJ2-7, with 10 nucleotides matching TRBD1. Germline CDR1 reads SGHDN; CDR2 reads FVKESK. The V gene end was trimmed by 4 bases and the J gene end by 0 bases; junction bases not matched to a gene: 3. The CDR3 has 15 amino acids. In nucleotides, the CDR3 is TGTGCCAGCAGCCCCTGGACAGGGGGCTCCTACGAGCAGTACTTC. Its protein product is CASSPWTGGSYEQYF.

The chain is built from TRBV30 and TRBJ2-7; 8 bases line up with TRBD1. Germline V gives CDR1 GTSNPN, CDR2 SVGIG (reference sequence). CDR3 length: 18 amino acids. The junction had 18 bases not matched to a gene; V was cut back by 0 bases and J by 5 bases. CDR3 DNA sequence: TGTGCCTGGAGTGTAGGATGGACAGGGCCTCTTAAAGGGAACGAGCAGTACTTC. Protein product: CAWSVGWTGPLKGNEQYF.

The chain uses TRBV6-5 and TRBJ2-7, with 8 bases aligning to TRBD2. This CDR3 comprises 14 residues. J gave up 5 bases and V 5 bases, and 8 bases lay outside the gene matches. CDR1 and CDR2 (germline): MNHEY, SVGAGI. In DNA form, the CDR3 reads TGTGCCAGCAGTCGACTAGCGCGTAGCCACGAGCAGTACTTC. The encoded protein is CASSRLARSHEQYF.

In its sample, this clone was seen a few times. This chain connects TRBV7-2 to TRBJ2-2; TRBD2 matches at 10 bases. Germline-derived CDR1 and CDR2 are SGHTA and FQGNSA. The J segment lost 8 bases and the V segment lost 6 bases, leaving 9 bases of the junction unmatched. This CDR3 has 15 residues. CDR3 sequence (DNA): TGTGCCAGCAGACTAACTAGCGGGATAGGTGGGGAGCTGTTTTTT. Translating gives CASRLTSGIGGELFF.